Below, 21 T cell receptor beta chains from the same sample are listed, as sequenced in a study of persistence of HIV-infected CD4 T cells. Sequencing used immunoSEQ version 4 in survey mode. TCRdb's copy holds only in-frame clones and misses some; the assay was immunoSEQ multiplex PCR. Here the sample spans roughly 60,000 clones, 65% to 80% being singletons. An overlapping HIV-1 Gag peptide pool stimulated these cells at 0.85 to 1 ug/peptide/mL. Memory cells lacking CD40L and CD69 with high CD45RO were sorted. These receptors have no known antigen. The specimen was CD4+ T cells sorted from PBMCs after roughly 18-hour stimulation, collected from a patient who received antiretroviral therapy. The receptor source for this set is an adult man with HIV who was CMV-seropositive.

In this sample, this clone turned up a few times. The rearrangement links TRBV19 to TRBJ1-6; D is possibly TRBD1 (6 bases). Germline V gene data show CDR1 as LNHDA and CDR2 as SQIVND (reference sequence). This CDR3 contains 16 residues. Trimming took off 3 bases at V and 1 base at J, with 10 bases between the two ends. CDR3 nucleotide sequence: TGTGCCAGTAGTATCCAGGGGCGATCCTATAATTCACCCCTCCACTTT. Its translation is CASSIQGRSYNSPLHF.

This chain connects TRBV3-1 (or the pseudogene TRBV3-2) to TRBJ2-7, with 8 nucleotides matching TRBD1. The germline CDR1 and CDR2 sequences are LGHDT and YNNKEL (reference sequence). V dropped 4 bases and J dropped 6; count of bases not matched to a gene: 2. The CDR3 has 12 amino acids. This CDR3 is CASSRGQGEQYF. The CDR3 DNA reads as TGTGCCAGCAGCCGCGGACAGGGCGAGCAGTACTTC.

This clone was picked up one time. The genes are TRBV19 and TRBJ2-3, with TRBD2 matching 10 bases. Trimming removed 5 bases from V and 8 bases from J; junction bases left unmatched: 10. The CDR3 totals 15 residues. CDR1 and CDR2 from the germline V gene are LNHDA and SQIVND (reference sequence). CDR3 coding DNA: TGTGCCAGTAGTCAACAGGCGGTAGCGGGGGGTACGCAGTATTTT. This sequence encodes CASSQQAVAGGTQYF.

This chain connects TRBV9 to TRBJ1-4; D gene unclear. Per germline, CDR1 SGDLS and CDR2 YYNGEE. CDR3 length: 14 residues. V gave up 0 bases and J gave up 6 bases, with 9 bases separating them. This CDR3 is CASSVDDSYEKLFF. The CDR3, as DNA: TGTGCCAGCAGCGTAGACGACTCTTATGAAAAACTGTTTTTT.

This rearrangement joins TRBV28 to TRBJ2-2, with TRBD2 matching 10 bases. The germline gives CDR1 MDHEN, CDR2 SYDVKM. CDR3 length: 16 residues. V shed 4 bases and J 6 bases; nucleotides not matched to a gene: 8. CDR3: CASSSPGAGGAGELFF. The CDR3 DNA reads TGTGCCAGCAGTTCACCGGGAGCGGGGGGGGCCGGGGAGCTGTTTTTT.

This chain uses TRBV3-1 (or the pseudogene TRBV3-2) with TRBJ1-3; weak D call: TRBD1 (6 bases). Per the germline V gene, CDR1 is LGHDT and CDR2 is YNNKEL (reference sequence). The CDR3 is made up of 16 amino acids. V was trimmed by 0 bases and J by 1 base, leaving 10 bases between them. The CDR3 bases are TGTGCCAGCAGCCAAGATTTAGGGGGGTCTGGAAACACCATATATTTT. Residues: CASSQDLGGSGNTIYF.

This sequence joins TRBV5-1 and TRBJ1-1, with 9 bases identical to TRBD1. The V gene end was trimmed by 8 bases and the J gene end by 5 bases; junction bases not matched to a gene: 7. The CDR3 consists of 13 residues. Germline CDR1 SGHRS, CDR2 YFSETQ. The CDR3 DNA sequence: TGCGCCAGTTCGGGACAGGGTAGGACTGAAGCTTTCTTT. It specifies CASSGQGRTEAFF. The full variable domain, rest sourced from reference TRBV5-1 and TRBJ1-1, is KAGVTQTPRYLIKTRGQQVTLSCSPISGHRSVSWYQQTPGQGLQFLFEYFSETQRNKGNFPGRFSGRQFSNSRSEMNVSTLELGDSALYLCASSGQGRTEAFFGQGTRLTVV.

J is TRBJ2-1 and V is TRBV2, with 7 bases that match TRBD1. The junction had 4 bases not matched to a gene; V was cut back by 4 bases and J by 4 bases. Germline V lookup: CDR1 SNHLY, CDR2 FYNNEI. The CDR3 sequence is 14 residues long. The CDR3 region is CASSVADRYNEQFF. The CDR3 bases are TGTGCCAGCAGTGTTGCGGACAGGTACAATGAGCAGTTCTTC.

The chain is built from TRBV7-8 and TRBJ1-5, with D perhaps matching TRBD1 (5 bases). Germline V gene data show CDR1 as SGHVS and CDR2 as FQNEAQ. The CDR3 consists of 15 residues. V shed 6 bases and J shed 3 bases, with 15 bases lying between them. The CDR3 loop is CASSLRDQANQPQHF. The CDR3 DNA reads TGTGCCAGCAGTCTCCGGGACCAGGCCAATCAGCCCCAGCATTTT.

The chain carries TRBV29-1 and TRBJ2-3; TRBD1 matches 9 bases. Germline lookup yields CDR1 SQVTM and CDR2 ANQGSEA. The J segment lost 2 bases and the V segment lost 7 bases, leaving 7 bases of the junction unmatched. The CDR3 covers 14 residues. The CDR3 reads CSGGNRGHTDTQYF. In DNA, the CDR3 is TGCAGCGGTGGGAACAGGGGGCACACAGATACGCAGTATTTT.

The chain recombines TRBV27 with TRBJ2-2, with D possibly being TRBD1 or TRBD2 (5 bases each). V lost 6 bases to trimming and J lost 3 bases, with 11 bases between them. The CDR3 length is 14 residues. In germline, CDR1 is MNHEY, CDR2 SMNVEV (reference sequence). CDR3 in amino acids: CASRGDSDTGELFF. DNA for the CDR3: TGTGCCAGCAGGGGGGATTCTGACACCGGGGAGCTGTTTTTT.

V usage is TRBV24-1 and J usage is TRBJ2-1; D uncertain. V shed 7 bases and J shed 7 bases, with 13 bases lying between them. The CDR3 totals 13 residues. CDR1 is KGHDR, CDR2 SFDVKD, per germline. The CDR3 DNA is TGTGCCACCAGCACCCAACTTGGGAATGAGCAGTTCTTC. Translating gives CATSTQLGNEQFF.

V and J are TRBV15 and TRBJ2-3; the match to TRBD1 covers 7 bases. CDR3 length: 16 amino acids. The ends lost 1 base at V and 0 bases at J; junction bases unmatched: 4. The germline V gene has CDR1 LNHNV and CDR2 YYDKDF (reference sequence). DNA for the CDR3: TGTGCCACCAGCAGAGGGACAGGTCCTAGCACAGATACGCAGTATTTT. Protein sequence: CATSRGTGPSTDTQYF. The entire variable domain, with the rest obtained from reference TRBV15 and TRBJ2-3, is as follows: DAMVIQNPRYQVTQFGKPVTLSCSQTLNHNVMYWYQQKSSQAPKLLFHYYDKDFNNEADTPDNFQSRRPNTSFCFLDIRSPGLGDTAMYLCATSRGTGPSTDTQYFGPGTRLTVL.

V gene TRBV6-6 combines with J gene TRBJ1-1, with D possibly matching TRBD1 (6 bases). V gave up 5 bases and J gave up 9 bases, with 10 bases separating them. CDR1 MNHNY and CDR2 SVGAGI come from the germline V gene (reference sequence). This CDR3 has 11 residues. The CDR3 region has the DNA TGTGCCAGCAGTCCCCAGGGGCAAGCTTTCTTT. Translating it yields CASSPQGQAFF.

The CDR3 nucleotides are TGTGCCAGCAGTCCCCACTCTGTCCCCAATGAGCAGTTCTTC. Encoded protein: CASSPHSVPNEQFF. The V gene is TRBV6-5, the J gene TRBJ2-1; D gene unclear. V was clipped by 5 bases and J by 6 bases, with 14 bases between them. CDR1 is MNHEY and CDR2 is SVGAGI in the germline V gene. The CDR3 consists of 14 residues.

This CDR3 is CATSERPTSGGPTDTQYF. For the CDR3, the DNA is TGTGCCACCAGTGAAAGGCCGACTAGCGGGGGTCCCACAGATACGCAGTATTTT. This sequence joins TRBV24-1 and TRBJ2-3; TRBD2 agrees at 12 bases. Trimming cost V 4 bases and J 2 bases; bases outside gene matches: 9. This CDR3 has 18 residues. CDR1 is KGHDR and CDR2 is SFDVKD in the germline V gene.

The table lists this clone with a few counts. In DNA form, the CDR3 reads TGTGCCAGCAGCATTCCAGGGGGCCTCACTAATGAAAAACTGTTTTTT. As protein: CASSIPGGLTNEKLFF. This sequence joins TRBV5-5 and TRBJ1-4, with 8 bases that match TRBD1. Germline lookup yields CDR1 SGHKS and CDR2 YYEKEE (reference sequence). This CDR3 comprises 16 residues. Trimming removed 4 bases from V and 2 bases from J; junction bases left unmatched: 7. Combining the CDR3 with reference TRBV5-5 and TRBJ1-4 gives the whole variable domain DAGVTQSPTHLIKTRGQQVTLRCSPISGHKSVSWYQQVLGQGPQFIFQYYEKEERGRGNFPDRFSARQFPNYSSELNVNALLLGDSALYLCASSIPGGLTNEKLFFGSGTQLSVL.

V is TRBV7-9 and J is TRBJ1-5; D is unresolved. V lost 2 bases and J 6 bases, leaving 14 bases between the germline ends. CDR3 size: 15 residues. Germline V gives CDR1 SEHNR, CDR2 FQNEAQ (reference sequence). The CDR3 protein is CASSLNTTRPQPQHF. The DNA of the CDR3 is TGTGCCAGCAGCTTAAATACGACCAGGCCTCAGCCCCAGCATTTT.

The rearrangement uses TRBV6-5 and TRBJ2-1, with TRBD1 matching 9 bases. The CDR3 is made up of 14 amino acids. V lost 8 bases to trimming and J lost 4 bases; unmatched junction nucleotides: 6. Germline CDR1 reads MNHEY; CDR2 reads SVGAGI. Here the CDR3 reads CASARDRAYNEQFF. The CDR3 DNA sequence: TGTGCCAGCGCCCGGGACAGGGCATACAATGAGCAGTTCTTC.

The V gene is TRBV24-1, the J gene TRBJ2-4, with D maybe TRBD1 (7 bases). Germline V gene sequence: CDR1 KGHDR, CDR2 SFDVKD. The CDR3 extends over 13 amino acids. The V and J ends lost 9 bases and 8 bases respectively, with 16 bases between them. The DNA for the CDR3 is TGTGCCACCCGGGGAACAGGGGAGGACATTCAGTACTTC. Its translation is CATRGTGEDIQYF.

This chain uses TRBV9 with TRBJ2-3; 9 nucleotides agree with TRBD2. Trimming cost V 1 base and J 1 base; bases outside gene matches: 10. The germline gives CDR1 SGDLS, CDR2 YYNGEE. The CDR3 loop spans 18 amino acids. The CDR3 nucleotides read TGTGCCAGCAGCGTAAACCCTTCGGCTAGCGGGGGCACAGATACGCAGTATTTT. The encoded protein is CASSVNPSASGGTDTQYF. Filled out from reference TRBV9 and TRBJ2-3, the complete variable domain reads DSGVTQTPKHLITATGQRVTLRCSPRSGDLSVYWYQQSLDQGLQFLIQYYNGEERAKGNILERFSAQQFPDLHSELNLSSLELGDSALYFCASSVNPSASGGTDTQYFGPGTRLTVL.